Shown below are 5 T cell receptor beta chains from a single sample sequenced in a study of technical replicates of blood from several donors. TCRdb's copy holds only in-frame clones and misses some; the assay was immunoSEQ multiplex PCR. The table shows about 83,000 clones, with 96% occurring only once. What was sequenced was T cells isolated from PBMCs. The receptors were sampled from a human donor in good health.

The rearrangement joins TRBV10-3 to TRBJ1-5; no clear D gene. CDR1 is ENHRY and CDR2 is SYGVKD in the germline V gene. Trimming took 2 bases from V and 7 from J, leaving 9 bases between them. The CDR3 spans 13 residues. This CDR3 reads CAISEVSGQPQHF. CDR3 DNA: TGTGCCATCAGTGAGGTTTCGGGGCAGCCCCAGCATTTT.

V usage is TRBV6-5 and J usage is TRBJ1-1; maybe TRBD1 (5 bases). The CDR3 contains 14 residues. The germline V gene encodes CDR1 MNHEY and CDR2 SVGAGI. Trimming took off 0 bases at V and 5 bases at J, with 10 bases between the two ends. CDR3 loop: CASSYSRGGTEAFF. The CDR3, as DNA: TGTGCCAGCAGTTACTCGAGGGGAGGGACTGAAGCTTTCTTT.

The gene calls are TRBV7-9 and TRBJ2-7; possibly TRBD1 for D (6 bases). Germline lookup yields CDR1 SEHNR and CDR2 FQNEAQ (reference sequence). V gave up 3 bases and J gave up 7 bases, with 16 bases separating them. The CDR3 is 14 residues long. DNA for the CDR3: TGTGCCAGCAGCTTCGTCAGGGGCTCAGGGGAGCAGTACTTC. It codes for CASSFVRGSGEQYF.

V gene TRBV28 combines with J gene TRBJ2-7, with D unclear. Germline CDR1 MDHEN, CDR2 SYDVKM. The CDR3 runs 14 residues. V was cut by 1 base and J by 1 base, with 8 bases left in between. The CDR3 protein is CASSLSAPSYEQYF. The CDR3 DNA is TGTGCCAGCAGTTTATCCGCGCCTTCCTACGAGCAGTACTTC.

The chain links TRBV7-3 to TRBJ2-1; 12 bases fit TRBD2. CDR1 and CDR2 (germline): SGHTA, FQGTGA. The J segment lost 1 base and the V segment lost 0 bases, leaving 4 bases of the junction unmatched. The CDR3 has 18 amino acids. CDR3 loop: CASSLTHGLAGSYNEQFF. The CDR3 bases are TGTGCCAGCAGCTTAACCCATGGACTAGCGGGGTCCTACAATGAGCAGTTCTTC.